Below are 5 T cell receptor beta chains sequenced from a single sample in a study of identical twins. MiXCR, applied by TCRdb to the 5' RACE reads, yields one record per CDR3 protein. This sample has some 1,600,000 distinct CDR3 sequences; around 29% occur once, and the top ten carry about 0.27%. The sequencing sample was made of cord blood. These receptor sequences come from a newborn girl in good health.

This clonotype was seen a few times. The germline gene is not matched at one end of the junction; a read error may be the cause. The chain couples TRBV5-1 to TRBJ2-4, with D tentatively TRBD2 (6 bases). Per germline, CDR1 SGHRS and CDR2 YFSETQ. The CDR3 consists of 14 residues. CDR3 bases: TGCGCCAGCAGCTTGACACTAGCCAAAAACATTCGGTACTTC. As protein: CASSLTLAKNIRYF.

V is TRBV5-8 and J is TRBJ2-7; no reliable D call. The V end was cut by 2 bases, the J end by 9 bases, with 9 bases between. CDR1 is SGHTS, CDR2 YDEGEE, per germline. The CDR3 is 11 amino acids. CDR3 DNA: TGTGCCAGCAGCTTTTACGGTCCGCAGTACTTC. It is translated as CASSFYGPQYF.

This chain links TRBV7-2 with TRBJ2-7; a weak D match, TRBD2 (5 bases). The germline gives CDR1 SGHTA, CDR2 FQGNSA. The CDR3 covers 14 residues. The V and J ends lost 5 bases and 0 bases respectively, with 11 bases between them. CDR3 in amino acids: CASSQLAPSYEQYF. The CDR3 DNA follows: TGTGCCAGCAGCCAATTAGCGCCCTCCTACGAGCAGTACTTC.

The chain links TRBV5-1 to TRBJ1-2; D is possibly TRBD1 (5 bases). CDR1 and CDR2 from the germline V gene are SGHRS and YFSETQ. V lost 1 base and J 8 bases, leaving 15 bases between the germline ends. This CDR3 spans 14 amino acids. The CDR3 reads CASSLNGASGGYTF. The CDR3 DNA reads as TGCGCCAGCAGCTTGAATGGGGCGTCTGGCGGCTACACCTTC.

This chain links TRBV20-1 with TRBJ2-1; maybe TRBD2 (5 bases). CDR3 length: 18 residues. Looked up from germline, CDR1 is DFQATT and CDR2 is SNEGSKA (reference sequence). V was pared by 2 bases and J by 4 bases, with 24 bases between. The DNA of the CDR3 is TGCAGTGCTAGAACGTATAAGGGAGCGGCGCGGTGGTACAATGAGCAGTTCTTC. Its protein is CSARTYKGAARWYNEQFF.